This TCR beta chain was sequenced in a study of CD8+CD57+ T cells in acquired aplastic anemia. Study-level background: Sorted CD4+ and CD8+ cells yielded DNA averaging around 3.2 ug. Notes on the study in general: The study found no significant CD8+ Simpson's diversity difference between patients and controls.

Sequencing involved patients with CD8+CD57+ cell expansion previously shown by flow cytometry. Germline CDR1 SQVTM, CDR2 ANQGSEA. Trimming took 0 bases from V and 5 from J, leaving 11 bases between them. The CDR3 length is 14 residues. Comment on this clonotype: Its antigen remains unidentified.

Genomic DNA acted as the template from which TCR beta VDJ combination and CDR3 sequence profiling were carried out. Each CDR3 protein gets one entry after TCRdb re-called the reads with MiXCR. The table records 150,000 or so distinct CDR3 sequences, around 48% of them present only once. Material for sequencing was sorted CD4+, CD8+, or CD8+CD57+ T cells (not recorded which) from PBMCs. The sequence was collected from a human donor with aplastic anemia. The rearrangement uses TRBV29-1 and TRBJ2-1; D ambiguous. CDR3 residues: CSVEDPFWNNEQFF. In DNA, the CDR3 is TGCAGCGTTGAAGATCCCTTTTGGAACAATGAGCAGTTCTTC.